This paragraph reports one TCR beta chain. Germline CDR1 is MDHEN and CDR2 is SYDVKM. V was cut by 3 bases and J by 4 bases, with 16 bases left in between. There are 16 residues in the CDR3. The source of the sample is a study of blood T cell repertoires in COVID-19. Study-wide background: Both acute and convalescent COVID-19 samples were obtained from the United States, Italy and Spain. Sample material is recorded as cDNA or gDNA derived from T cells, B-cell-depleted T cells, or PBMCs.

Original analysis: Cell counts per sample came from amplifying reference gene primers. Generated by immunoSEQ multiplex PCR, the TCRdb table keeps only in-frame clones and is missing some. V and J calls and clone size are those listed in that table; D and trimming were worked out from the DNA. Here the sample spans hundreds of thousands of clones, 85% to 90% being singletons. This chain uses TRBV28 with TRBJ2-1; TRBD1 is a possible D gene (5 bases). This TCR was recovered from a woman aged 25 to 45 with acute or convalescent COVID-19. The sample comprised peripheral blood. The CDR3 protein is CASSFDSGLRYNEQFF. As DNA, the CDR3 is TGTGCCAGCAGTTTTGACTCAGGGCTTCGGTACAATGAGCAGTTCTTC.